The text below deals with one T cell receptor (beta chain). Its antigen remains unknown. No DNA is shown, since the ends of the CDR3 on it are uncertain; the CDR3 is the one TCRdb lists. Within the sample, other DNA sequences also encode this same CDR3. The germline V gene has CDR1 MDHEN and CDR2 SYDVKM. Inclusive of both ends, the CDR3 amounts to 12 amino acids. This entry is derived from a study of shared clonotypes between healthy human individuals. Findings of the study overall: Sequencing of the sorted subsets was shown by rarefaction to be incomplete despite large depth. The donor pool, a small one, limited the genetic and exposure-history diversity represented.

Repertoires were generated with immunoSEQ multiplex PCR, while TCRdb's copy carries only in-frame clones and drops some. Of under 1,100,000 clones in the sample, 75% to 80% were seen once. Material for sequencing was memory CD4+ T cells from PBMCs. Stated subset: CD45RA-negative fraction. The chain carries TRBV28 and TRBJ1-2. This TCR was sampled from a man between 18 and 35 years old in good health. Some clones in this sample may be carry-over from other donors' samples. This chain's CDR3 is CASSNSVGEGTF.